The 15 T cell receptor beta chains listed next were all sequenced from one sample in a study of shared clonotypes between healthy human individuals (dated by TCRdb to about 2020). CD8 naive samples consisted of CD45RO-negative cells that were positively selected for CCR7, yielding a CD45RA+CCR7+ population without TemRA cells. Library method: the immunoSEQ multiplex PCR assay. The source is immuneACCESS, and TCRdb retained only in-frame sequences with V and J called. Part of the clones is not carried over; for the studies checked, unresolved V genes explain less than half of this, and the remainder is unexplained. Present in this sample are roughly 2.1 million clones, roughly 91% of which were seen just once. Of the sample, around 1.7% is held by the ten largest clones. The sequencing sample was made of naive CD8+ T cells from PBMCs. Interpreted using the paper, the cell subset or site label stands for: CD45RA+CCR7+. These receptors were obtained from a man in his late teens or twenties in good health. Some clones in this sample may be carry-over from other donors' samples.

The chain links TRBV13 to TRBJ2-7; 12 bases line up with TRBD2. CDR1 is PRHDT and CDR2 is FYEKMQ in the germline V gene (reference sequence). The CDR3 runs to 19 residues. After removal of 5 bases from V and 2 bases from J, the junction contained 16 bases not matched to a gene. This chain's CDR3 is CASSLWNEWTSGKTYEQYF. The CDR3 nucleotides read TGTGCCAGCAGCCTCTGGAACGAGTGGACTAGCGGGAAAACCTACGAGCAGTACTTC.

The chain has TRBV10-3 and TRBJ1-1; 10 bases fit TRBD1. J lost 8 bases, V lost 11 bases, and 11 bases had no gene match. The germline CDR1 and CDR2 sequences are ENHRY and SYGVKD. The CDR3 length is 13 residues. The CDR3 protein is CAAAPTGGAEAFF. The CDR3 bases are TGTGCCGCCGCCCCGACAGGGGGCGCCGAAGCTTTCTTT.

V and J are TRBV2 and TRBJ2-7; tentative D call: TRBD1 (6 bases). Germline assignment: CDR1 SNHLY and CDR2 FYNNEI. Trimming took 2 bases from V and 6 from J, leaving 8 bases between them. This CDR3 is 12 amino acids long. The DNA of the CDR3 is TGTGCCAGCAGTGAAATAGGGGGCGAGCAGTACTTC. The encoded protein is CASSEIGGEQYF.

The CDR3 sequence: CSVRDRGRRGTEAFF. The CDR3 DNA sequence: TGCAGCGTGCGGGACAGGGGGCGTCGGGGCACTGAAGCTTTCTTT. The J gene is TRBJ1-1, the V gene TRBV29-1; 12 nucleotides match TRBD1. The CDR3 has 15 residues. Germline values: CDR1 SQVTM, CDR2 ANQGSEA. V dropped 6 bases and J dropped 4; count of bases not matched to a gene: 9.

The chain joins TRBV6-5 to TRBJ2-1; possible D gene TRBD2, 6 bases. Germline V gene sequence: CDR1 MNHEY, CDR2 SVGAGI. CDR3 length: 15 amino acids. V was pared by 2 bases and J by 7 bases, with 15 bases between. The CDR3 protein is CASSYESGSLNEQFF. The CDR3 DNA is TGTGCCAGCAGTTACGAATCCGGGAGTCTGAATGAGCAGTTCTTC.

The chain couples TRBV6-6 to TRBJ2-5, with D unclear. V was shortened by 4 bases and J by 1 base, with 7 bases between the two germline ends. The germline V gene encodes CDR1 MNHNY and CDR2 SVGAGI (reference sequence). CDR3 length: 13 residues. This CDR3 reads CASSFRVQETQYF. The CDR3 region has the DNA TGTGCCAGCAGTTTTCGGGTCCAAGAGACCCAGTACTTC.

The chain links TRBV4-1 to TRBJ2-7; no firm D call. Per germline, CDR1 MGHRA and CDR2 YSYEKL. The length of the CDR3 is 14 residues. Trimming pared 3 bases from V and 2 bases from J, leaving 11 bases between. The CDR3 is CASSHVRRAYEQYF. CDR3 nucleotide sequence: TGCGCCAGCAGCCACGTCAGGCGTGCCTACGAGCAGTACTTC.

The chain links TRBV29-1 to TRBJ2-7, with 15 bases lining up with TRBD2. The length of the CDR3 is 16 residues. The V segment lost 7 bases and the J segment 4 bases; nucleotides outside the gene matches: 11. Germline assignment: CDR1 SQVTM and CDR2 ANQGSEA. The CDR3 region is CSALGLAGGRWYEQYF. The CDR3 nucleotides read TGCAGCGCCCTGGGACTAGCGGGAGGACGGTGGTACGAGCAGTACTTC.

This clone showed up just a few times. The chain is built from TRBV28 and TRBJ2-7; 7 bases fit TRBD1. The CDR3 sequence is 14 residues long. Unmatched junction bases numbered 9, after V lost 8 bases and J lost 2 bases. Germline V CDR1 and CDR2: MDHEN, SYDVKM. DNA for the CDR3: TGTGCCAGCGGTAAAGGACAGGACGCCTACGAGCAGTACTTC. This translates into CASGKGQDAYEQYF.

To note about this clone: Other DNA sequences of this sample code for an identical CDR3. The chain is built from TRBV19 and TRBJ2-1, with no clear D. The V and J ends lost 3 bases and 7 bases respectively, with 4 bases between them. Germline V gene sequence: CDR1 LNHDA, CDR2 SQIVND (reference sequence). CDR3 length: 11 residues. Here the CDR3 reads CASSIGNEQFF. The DNA for the CDR3 is TGTGCCAGTAGTATTGGTAATGAGCAGTTCTTC.

The rearrangement joins TRBV28 to TRBJ2-7, with a weak D call TRBD2 (5 bases). Trimming shortened V by 2 bases and J by 6 bases, and 26 bases separated the two germline ends. This CDR3 region has 18 residues. Per germline, CDR1 MDHEN and CDR2 SYDVKM. CDR3 nucleotides: TGTGCCAGCAGTTTACGCGCGGGCCTGGCTAGTCGAATCCGCGAGCAGTACTTC. It yields the protein CASSLRAGLASRIREQYF.

This chain joins TRBV7-6 and TRBJ2-7; possibly TRBD2 for D (6 bases). Germline V gives CDR1 SGHVS, CDR2 FNYEAQ. This CDR3 is built from 13 residues. The V end lost 1 base, the J end lost 6 bases, and 10 bases lay between the germline ends. The DNA of the CDR3 is TGTGCCAGCAGCTTAGGACGCGGGACCGAGCAGTACTTC. This gives the protein CASSLGRGTEQYF.

The chain joins TRBV4-1 to TRBJ1-4, with D perhaps matching TRBD1 (5 bases). V was cut by 5 bases and J by 10 bases, with 20 bases left in between. Germline V lookup: CDR1 MGHRA, CDR2 YSYEKL. The CDR3 runs to 15 residues. The CDR3 here is CASSNSRAGQAKLFF. The CDR3 coding sequence is TGCGCCAGCAGCAACTCCCGGGCAGGGCAGGCAAAACTGTTTTTT.

The rearrangement links TRBV19 to TRBJ2-1; D gene unclear. This CDR3 spans 15 amino acids. Germline CDR1 is LNHDA and CDR2 is SQIVND (reference sequence). Deletions cut 4 bases from V and 0 bases from J, with 10 bases between. Here the CDR3 DNA reads TGTGCCAGTAGTAAGGCCCCCATCTCCTACAATGAGCAGTTCTTC. This gives the protein CASSKAPISYNEQFF.

The gene calls are TRBV15 and TRBJ1-5; D unresolved. V gave up 1 base and J gave up 6 bases, with 10 bases separating them. This CDR3 spans 14 amino acids. CDR1 and CDR2 from the germline V gene are LNHNV and YYDKDF (reference sequence). CDR3 nucleotide sequence: TGTGCCACCAGCAGAGGCCCTGTCAGTCAGCCCCAGCATTTT. Translated, it gives CATSRGPVSQPQHF.